The entry below describes one T cell receptor (beta chain). Antigen specificity is unknown. Trimming cost V 5 bases and J 0 bases; bases outside gene matches: 4. The germline V gene encodes CDR1 MNHNS and CDR2 SASEGT. The CDR3 contains 14 residues. These data are taken from a study of cytomegalovirus exposure and HLA in healthy donors. In the PCR, 60 Vbeta and 13 Jbeta primers were used. The assay was immunoSEQ multiplex PCR, and TCRdb's table has in-frame clones only and misses some. The sample lists roughly 120,000 clones, about 70% occurring once. Study-wide results and caveats: The study recorded about 150 TCR beta chains that were cytomegalovirus-associated. Several V segments, TRBV6-2 and TRBV6-3 among them, could not be told apart and were dropped.

This clonotype originated in a woman aged 60-75 years in good health and CMV-seropositive. The rearrangement uses TRBV6-1 and TRBJ2-7; 7 bases map to TRBD2. Material for sequencing was PBMCs. CDR3 protein: CASSPRGVSYEQYF. The CDR3 DNA reads as TGTGCCAGCAGTCCTCGGGGGGTCTCCTACGAGCAGTACTTC.